This is a list of T cell receptor beta chains from one sample in a study of blood T cell repertoires in COVID-19. Assay: immunoSEQ multiplex PCR; the TCRdb copy retains only in-frame clones and omits some. This table has 85,000 to 95,000 clones, around 80% appearing once. Sequences were obtained from peripheral blood. All receptors come from a man between 65 and 85 years old with acute or convalescent COVID-19. The CDR3 runs from the conserved cysteine through the conserved F or W. Each record gives: CDR3 DNA, CDR3 protein, D gene, J gene, V gene, clone size. D genes are given only for firm matches. Clone size is shown for a subset of rows, as once, few, many or a class of expanded clone.

CDR3nt: TGTGCCAGCAGTTCCCCGGGACTAGCGCATGAGCAGTTCTTC
CDR3aa: CASSSPGLAHEQFF
d_gene: TRBD2
j_gene: TRBJ2-1
v_gene: TRBV6-5
abundance: .

CDR3nt: TGTGCCAGCAGCTTGGGACAGGGTGGATTTAATCAGCCCCAGCATTTT
CDR3aa: CASSLGQGGFNQPQHF
d_gene: TRBD1
j_gene: TRBJ1-5
v_gene: TRBV7-9
abundance: .

CDR3nt: TGTGCCAGCAGTTTTAGCGCGGACAATGAGCAGTTCTTC
CDR3aa: CASSFSADNEQFF
d_gene: .
j_gene: TRBJ2-1
v_gene: TRBV27
abundance: .

CDR3nt: TGTGCCAGAAGCCTACCGGGACAGCCGAATTACGAGCAGTACTTC
CDR3aa: CARSLPGQPNYEQYF
d_gene: TRBD1
j_gene: TRBJ2-7
v_gene: TRBV5-3
abundance: .

CDR3nt: TGCGCCAGCAGTGAACTAGCGGGAGTAGGTGAGCAGTTCTTC
CDR3aa: CASSELAGVGEQFF
d_gene: TRBD2
j_gene: TRBJ2-1
v_gene: TRBV10-1
abundance: .

CDR3nt: TGTGCCAGCAGCTTTAAGGGACAGGGGGCGAATGAGCAGTTCTTC
CDR3aa: CASSFKGQGANEQFF
d_gene: TRBD1
j_gene: TRBJ2-1
v_gene: TRBV7-9
abundance: .

CDR3nt: TGCGCCAGCAGCTTCCGGGATAATGAGCAGTTCTTC
CDR3aa: CASSFRDNEQFF
d_gene: .
j_gene: TRBJ2-1
v_gene: TRBV5-1
abundance: few

CDR3nt: TGTGCCAGCACCTGGGACAAGCCTTTGTACACTGAAGCTTTCTTT
CDR3aa: CASTWDKPLYTEAFF
d_gene: .
j_gene: TRBJ1-1
v_gene: TRBV2
abundance: .

CDR3nt: TGTGCCAGCAGCTTAGTGCAGGGGGTTGAAGCTTTCTTT
CDR3aa: CASSLVQGVEAFF
d_gene: TRBD1
j_gene: TRBJ1-1
v_gene: TRBV11-2
abundance: .

CDR3nt: TGCGCCAGCAGTGAGGTCAGGAACACTGAAGCTTTCTTT
CDR3aa: CASSEVRNTEAFF
d_gene: .
j_gene: TRBJ1-1
v_gene: TRBV10-1
abundance: few

CDR3nt: TGTGCTAGTGGGTTGTACCTAGGGGTTGCGGGACAGGTGGTATCGCCCACAGATACGCAGTATTTT
CDR3aa: CASGLYLGVAGQVVSPTDTQYF
d_gene: TRBD1
j_gene: TRBJ2-3
v_gene: TRBV12-5
abundance: .

CDR3nt: TGCGCCAGCAGCTGGAGCTCTGGGGCCAACGTCCTGACTTTC
CDR3aa: CASSWSSGANVLTF
d_gene: .
j_gene: TRBJ2-6
v_gene: TRBV5-1
abundance: .

CDR3nt: TGTGCCATCAGTGAGTCGACAGGAAATAGCAATCAGCCCCAGCATTTT
CDR3aa: CAISESTGNSNQPQHF
d_gene: .
j_gene: TRBJ1-5
v_gene: TRBV10-3
abundance: .

CDR3nt: TGTGCCAGCTCACTCGGCGTCGGGTTATCTGAAGCTTTCTTT
CDR3aa: CASSLGVGLSEAFF
d_gene: .
j_gene: TRBJ1-1
v_gene: TRBV18
abundance: .

CDR3nt: TGTGCCAGTAGTATAGGTACAGGTGGGTACAATGAGCAGTTCTTC
CDR3aa: CASSIGTGGYNEQFF
d_gene: .
j_gene: TRBJ2-1
v_gene: TRBV19
abundance: .

CDR3nt: TGTGCCAGCAGCCCCGGACAGGGGAACACCGGGGAGCTGTTTTTT
CDR3aa: CASSPGQGNTGELFF
d_gene: TRBD1
j_gene: TRBJ2-2
v_gene: TRBV6-6
abundance: few

CDR3nt: TGCGCCAGCCACGACACTAGTCGTCCAGAGACCCAGTACTTC
CDR3aa: CASHDTSRPETQYF
d_gene: .
j_gene: TRBJ2-5
v_gene: TRBV5-1
abundance: .

CDR3nt: TGCAGCTTCGCAGGACAGGGGAGCCCAGATACGCAGTATTTT
CDR3aa: CSFAGQGSPDTQYF
d_gene: TRBD1
j_gene: TRBJ2-3
v_gene: TRBV29-1
abundance: few

CDR3nt: TGTGCCAGCAGTTATATCTCGACAGTAACTAATGAAAAACTGTTTTTT
CDR3aa: CASSYISTVTNEKLFF
d_gene: .
j_gene: TRBJ1-4
v_gene: TRBV2
abundance: .

CDR3nt: TGTGCCAGCAGTTTAGACATTTCCAATCAGCCCCAGCATTTT
CDR3aa: CASSLDISNQPQHF
d_gene: .
j_gene: TRBJ1-5
v_gene: TRBV27
abundance: .

CDR3nt: TGTGCCAGCAGTGAAGCCGTTGGCACCTCCTACGAGCAGTACTTC
CDR3aa: CASSEAVGTSYEQYF
d_gene: .
j_gene: TRBJ2-7
v_gene: TRBV6-1
abundance: .

CDR3nt: TGTGCCTGGGAAAGCGGGCTTTACACTGAAGCTTTCTTT
CDR3aa: CAWESGLYTEAFF
d_gene: .
j_gene: TRBJ1-1
v_gene: TRBV30
abundance: .

CDR3nt: TGCGCCAGCAGCCAAGATGTGGGACTAACGTACCGAGAGACCCAGTACTTC
CDR3aa: CASSQDVGLTYRETQYF
d_gene: TRBD2
j_gene: TRBJ2-5
v_gene: TRBV4-1
abundance: .

CDR3nt: TGTGCCAGCAGCGATGACAGGGCGAACACCGGGGAGCTGTTTTTT
CDR3aa: CASSDDRANTGELFF
d_gene: TRBD1
j_gene: TRBJ2-2
v_gene: TRBV9
abundance: .

CDR3nt: TGTGCCACCAAGGGGCAGGGGCCGTTTCTGTTCGCTCGAGACACTGAAGCTTTCTTT
CDR3aa: CATKGQGPFLFARDTEAFF
d_gene: .
j_gene: TRBJ1-1
v_gene: TRBV2
abundance: .

CDR3nt: TGTGCCAGCAGAGATGGGGCCATCGGGGAGCTGTTTTTT
CDR3aa: CASRDGAIGELFF
d_gene: .
j_gene: TRBJ2-2
v_gene: TRBV2
abundance: few

CDR3nt: TGTGCCATCAACGAGGGGGGGACAGGGGCGAATGGCTACACCTTC
CDR3aa: CAINEGGTGANGYTF
d_gene: TRBD1
j_gene: TRBJ1-2
v_gene: TRBV10-3
abundance: .

CDR3nt: TGTGCCAGCAGCTTAGGAGGGGGGGGGTCGCCCTACGAGCAGTACTTC
CDR3aa: CASSLGGGGSPYEQYF
d_gene: .
j_gene: TRBJ2-7
v_gene: TRBV11-2
abundance: few

CDR3nt: TGTGCCAGTAGTATACACGGCGGGGCAGTCTCTGGAAACACCATATATTTT
CDR3aa: CASSIHGGAVSGNTIYF
d_gene: .
j_gene: TRBJ1-3
v_gene: TRBV19
abundance: .

CDR3nt: TGCGCCAGCAGACTAGGGGGGGCAGCGTTAGAGACCCAGTACTTC
CDR3aa: CASRLGGAALETQYF
d_gene: .
j_gene: TRBJ2-5
v_gene: TRBV5-1
abundance: few

CDR3nt: TGTGCCATCAGTGAGAGCCCGGGACTAGCGGGAGAGGTAGATACGCAGTATTTT
CDR3aa: CAISESPGLAGEVDTQYF
d_gene: TRBD2
j_gene: TRBJ2-3
v_gene: TRBV10-3
abundance: .

CDR3nt: TGTGCCAGCAGCCCAGGGGGTTATTCACCCCTCCACTTT
CDR3aa: CASSPGGYSPLHF
d_gene: TRBD1
j_gene: TRBJ1-6
v_gene: TRBV5-4
abundance: .

CDR3nt: TGTGCCAGCAGCTTATCACAACCCACAGATACGCAGTATTTT
CDR3aa: CASSLSQPTDTQYF
d_gene: .
j_gene: TRBJ2-3
v_gene: TRBV7-6
abundance: .

CDR3nt: TGTGCCAGCAGCTTAGAGAGAAACACCGGGGAGCTGTTTTTT
CDR3aa: CASSLERNTGELFF
d_gene: .
j_gene: TRBJ2-2
v_gene: TRBV11-2
abundance: few

CDR3nt: TGTGCCAGCAGTTTCGGGTCTAACTATGGCTACACCTTC
CDR3aa: CASSFGSNYGYTF
d_gene: .
j_gene: TRBJ1-2
v_gene: TRBV28
abundance: .

CDR3nt: TGTGCCAGCAGTGATTACGACAGGGGAGATTCTAAAGCTTTCTTT
CDR3aa: CASSDYDRGDSKAFF
d_gene: TRBD1
j_gene: TRBJ1-1
v_gene: TRBV25-1
abundance: .

CDR3nt: TGCAGTGCTAGTGGAGGAGGGGGCGAAACAAACGAAAAACTGTTTTTT
CDR3aa: CSASGGGGETNEKLFF
d_gene: TRBD1
j_gene: TRBJ1-4
v_gene: TRBV20-1
abundance: .

CDR3nt: TGCAGCGTTGCTTTGCGGGCGAGCGCAGATACGCAGTATTTT
CDR3aa: CSVALRASADTQYF
d_gene: .
j_gene: TRBJ2-3
v_gene: TRBV29-1
abundance: .

CDR3nt: TGTGCCTACGCCTCAGGGGCTGGGGCCAACGTCCTGACTTTC
CDR3aa: CAYASGAGANVLTF
d_gene: .
j_gene: TRBJ2-6
v_gene: TRBV30
abundance: .

CDR3nt: TGTGCCAGCAGCGTACGACTGGAGGGCGGGGAGCTGTTTTTT
CDR3aa: CASSVRLEGGELFF
d_gene: .
j_gene: TRBJ2-2
v_gene: TRBV11-3
abundance: .

CDR3nt: TGCGCCAGCAGCCCAAATCTAGGTAACACCGGGGAGCTGTTTTTT
CDR3aa: CASSPNLGNTGELFF
d_gene: .
j_gene: TRBJ2-2
v_gene: TRBV5-1
abundance: .

CDR3nt: TGCAGCGTTCGTGGCGGAGGGGTGAGCACCGGGGAGCTGTTTTTT
CDR3aa: CSVRGGGVSTGELFF
d_gene: .
j_gene: TRBJ2-2
v_gene: TRBV29-1
abundance: once

CDR3nt: TGTGCCACCGGCCTTGCGGGGACGGACACTGAAGCTTTCTTT
CDR3aa: CATGLAGTDTEAFF
d_gene: .
j_gene: TRBJ1-1
v_gene: TRBV27
abundance: .

CDR3nt: TGCGCCAGCAGCTGGGAGTTCAGGGGGCGCATCAATGAGCAGTTCTTC
CDR3aa: CASSWEFRGRINEQFF
d_gene: TRBD1
j_gene: TRBJ2-1
v_gene: TRBV5-1
abundance: .

CDR3nt: TGCAGCGTCTTCCAACAGGCCGTCGGCACTGAAGCTTTCTTT
CDR3aa: CSVFQQAVGTEAFF
d_gene: .
j_gene: TRBJ1-1
v_gene: TRBV29-1
abundance: .

CDR3nt: TGTGCCAGCAGACAGGGCGATCAGCCCCAGCATTTT
CDR3aa: CASRQGDQPQHF
d_gene: .
j_gene: TRBJ1-5
v_gene: TRBV28
abundance: .

CDR3nt: TGTGCCACCGGGCCCGGGGTAGGGTCTGGCTACACCTTC
CDR3aa: CATGPGVGSGYTF
d_gene: .
j_gene: TRBJ1-2
v_gene: TRBV10-3
abundance: .

CDR3nt: TGTGCCAGCAGCTGGCAGGGGCGAGGGGAGACCCAGTACTTC
CDR3aa: CASSWQGRGETQYF
d_gene: .
j_gene: TRBJ2-5
v_gene: TRBV5-6
abundance: .

CDR3nt: TGTGCCAGCAGCCAAGATGGAGGTAGCGGGATAACAGATACGCAGTATTTT
CDR3aa: CASSQDGGSGITDTQYF
d_gene: TRBD2
j_gene: TRBJ2-3
v_gene: TRBV3-1/TRBV3-2
abundance: .

CDR3nt: TGTGCCAGCAGTCTAAAACGAACAGGGGGGTATTATAACACTGAAGCTTTCTTT
CDR3aa: CASSLKRTGGYYNTEAFF
d_gene: TRBD1
j_gene: TRBJ1-1
v_gene: TRBV27
abundance: .

CDR3nt: TGTGCCAGCAGCTTGTTGCAGGGGAGCACAGATACGCAGTATTTT
CDR3aa: CASSLLQGSTDTQYF
d_gene: .
j_gene: TRBJ2-3
v_gene: TRBV5-4
abundance: .

CDR3nt: TGCGCCAGCAGCTCTACTAGCGAAGAAGAGACCCAGTACTTC
CDR3aa: CASSSTSEEETQYF
d_gene: TRBD2
j_gene: TRBJ2-5
v_gene: TRBV5-1
abundance: .

CDR3nt: TGTGCCAGCAGGATACAGGCTATGAACACTGAAGCTTTCTTT
CDR3aa: CASRIQAMNTEAFF
d_gene: .
j_gene: TRBJ1-1
v_gene: TRBV27
abundance: .

CDR3nt: TGTGCCTCCGGGGGATCTAACTATGGCTACACCTTC
CDR3aa: CASGGSNYGYTF
d_gene: .
j_gene: TRBJ1-2
v_gene: TRBV24-1
abundance: .

CDR3nt: TGTGCCAGCAGACAGAGACAGGGGGACTATGGCTACACCTTC
CDR3aa: CASRQRQGDYGYTF
d_gene: TRBD1
j_gene: TRBJ1-2
v_gene: TRBV6-6
abundance: .